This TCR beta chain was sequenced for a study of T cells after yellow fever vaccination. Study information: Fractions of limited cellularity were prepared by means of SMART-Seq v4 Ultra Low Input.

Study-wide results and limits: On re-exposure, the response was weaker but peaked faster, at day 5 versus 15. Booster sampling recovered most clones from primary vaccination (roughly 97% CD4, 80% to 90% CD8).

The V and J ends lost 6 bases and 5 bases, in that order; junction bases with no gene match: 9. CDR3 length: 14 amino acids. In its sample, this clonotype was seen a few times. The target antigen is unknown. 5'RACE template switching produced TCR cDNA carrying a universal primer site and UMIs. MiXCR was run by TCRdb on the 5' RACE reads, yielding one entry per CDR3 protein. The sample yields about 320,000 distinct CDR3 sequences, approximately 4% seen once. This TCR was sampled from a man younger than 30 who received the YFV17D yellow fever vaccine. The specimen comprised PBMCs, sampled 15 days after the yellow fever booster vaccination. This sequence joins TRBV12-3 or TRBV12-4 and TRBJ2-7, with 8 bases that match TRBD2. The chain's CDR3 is CASSLAGGRNEQYF. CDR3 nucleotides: TGTGCCAGCAGCCTGGCGGGGGGCAGGAACGAGCAGTACTTC.